These 9 T cell receptor beta chains originate from one sample sequenced in a study of blood T cell repertoires in COVID-19. Sequencing used immunoSEQ multiplex PCR; TCRdb keeps in-frame clones, though not all of them. The table shows about 270,000 clones, with about 86% occurring only once. Source material: peripheral blood. Source of these receptors: a woman aged 25 to 39 with COVID-19, enrolled during active disease.

The chain couples TRBV6-2 or TRBV6-3 to TRBJ2-1; 13 bases fit TRBD2. Trimming removed 3 bases from V and 6 bases from J; junction bases left unmatched: 2. Per germline, CDR1 MNHEY and CDR2 SVGEGT. CDR3 length equals 15 residues. The CDR3 spells CASSYGTSGANEQFF. The CDR3 nucleotides read TGTGCCAGCAGTTATGGGACTAGCGGGGCCAATGAGCAGTTCTTC.

The rearrangement links TRBV30 to TRBJ1-6; D is possibly TRBD1 (6 bases). CDR1 GTSNPN and CDR2 SVGIG come from the germline V gene (reference sequence). The CDR3 consists of 15 residues. In DNA form, the CDR3 reads TGTGCACGAGGGGGTATAGCAGGGCTCAATTCACCCCTCCACTTT. Its protein product is CARGGIAGLNSPLHF.

J is TRBJ1-5 and V is TRBV5-4, with a possible D match to TRBD1 (5 bases). This CDR3 comprises 16 residues. The V end lost 4 bases, the J end lost 0 bases, and 14 bases lay between the germline ends. The germline gives CDR1 SGHNT, CDR2 YYREEE (reference sequence). CDR3 region: CASSPREDGSNQPQHF. The CDR3, as DNA: TGTGCCAGCAGCCCCAGGGAGGATGGTAGCAATCAGCCCCAGCATTTT.

The V gene is TRBV7-8, the J gene TRBJ2-5; 8 bases are a match to TRBD1. The CDR3 contains 16 residues. Germline V gives CDR1 SGHVS, CDR2 FQNEAQ. The junction had 13 bases not matched to a gene; V was cut back by 5 bases and J by 5 bases. The CDR3 sequence is CASSRQGAQRGETQYF. The CDR3 DNA sequence: TGTGCCAGCAGCAGGCAGGGGGCCCAGCGTGGGGAGACCCAGTACTTC.

The J gene is TRBJ2-5, the V gene TRBV24-1, with D tentatively TRBD2 (5 bases). This CDR3 is 13 amino acids long. Germline lookup yields CDR1 KGHDR and CDR2 SFDVKD. V lost 5 bases to trimming and J lost 2 bases, with 8 bases between them. The CDR3 is CATSGPGQETQYF. CDR3 coding DNA: TGTGCCACCAGTGGGCCGGGACAAGAGACCCAGTACTTC.

This clone was counted a single time. J is TRBJ1-2 and V is TRBV5-1; 9 bases are shared with TRBD1. V was pared by 5 bases and J by 5 bases, with 10 bases of the junction left unmatched. The V gene's germline CDR1 is SGHRS and CDR2 YFSETQ. The CDR3 sequence is 15 residues long. Written as DNA, the CDR3 is TGCGCCAGCAGTGACCCCGGACAGGGGATTTATGGCTACACCTTC. It encodes CASSDPGQGIYGYTF.

This sequence joins TRBV11-2 and TRBJ2-2, with 9 bases matching TRBD2. CDR3 length: 16 residues. The germline gives CDR1 SGHAT, CDR2 FQNNGV. V lost 6 bases and J lost 5; bases outside the gene matches: 10. The CDR3 nucleotides read TGTGCCAGCAGTCCACCCGGACTAGCGACGACCGGGGAGCTGTTTTTT. This codes for CASSPPGLATTGELFF.

This rearrangement joins TRBV15 to TRBJ2-7, with a possible D match to TRBD2 (6 bases). V dropped 5 bases and J dropped 7 bases, with 15 bases sitting between them. Germline V CDR1 and CDR2: LNHNV, YYDKDF (reference sequence). The CDR3 sequence is 13 residues long. The CDR3 DNA sequence: TGTGCCACCAGCCCCTCCGCGCGGGGTGAGCAGTACTTC. Its protein product is CATSPSARGEQYF.

This clone was counted only a few times. The rearrangement uses TRBV2 and TRBJ1-1; D perhaps matches TRBD1 (6 bases). The germline V gene encodes CDR1 SNHLY and CDR2 FYNNEI. Trimming removed 8 bases from V and 6 bases from J, with 13 bases in between. The CDR3 loop spans 12 amino acids. The CDR3: CASRPGGSEAFF. The DNA for the CDR3 is TGTGCCAGCCGTCCGGGGGGCTCTGAAGCTTTCTTT.